These 28 T cell receptor beta chains came from one sample sequenced in a study of Graves' ophthalmopathy and Graves' hyperthyroidism. Beta-chain TCR CDR3 regions were amplified from RNA transcripts. Following a first-round RT-PCR that used HTBI primers, a second-round multiplex PCR was carried out. TCRdb redid the calling of the multiplex PCR reads with MiXCR, one entry per CDR3 protein. Here the sample spans fewer than 400,000 distinct CDR3 sequences, around 18% being singletons. The sample comprised peripheral blood. These receptors were taken from a woman younger than 30 with Graves' ophthalmopathy.

There are many counts of this clonotype. The chain employs TRBV7-9 and TRBJ2-2; no firm D call. The V end lost 3 bases, the J end lost 12 bases, and 5 bases lay between the germline ends. The CDR3 contains 10 residues. The germline CDR1 and CDR2 sequences are SEHNR and FQNEAQ (reference sequence). The CDR3 sequence is CASSLEKLFF. The CDR3 DNA reads TGTGCCAGCAGCTTGGAGAAGCTGTTTTTT.

The chain has TRBV30 and TRBJ2-7; 7 bases align to TRBD1. In germline, CDR1 is GTSNPN, CDR2 SVGIG (reference sequence). The CDR3 length is 13 residues. The junction had 4 bases not matched to a gene; V was cut back by 1 base and J by 4 bases. This chain's CDR3 is CAWSGDREYEQYF. The CDR3 DNA sequence: TGTGCCTGGAGTGGTGACAGGGAATACGAGCAGTACTTC. Using reference TRBV30 and TRBJ2-7 for the parts outside the CDR3, the full variable domain is SQTIHQWPATLVQPVGSPLSLECTVEGTSNPNLYWYRQAAGRGLQLLFYSVGIGQISSEVPQNLSASRPQDRQFILSSKKLLLSDSGFYLCAWSGDREYEQYFGPGTRLTVT.

The DNA of the CDR3 is TGTGCCAGCCCCGTGAGAATAAATGGGACCCAGTACTTC. Protein: CASPVRINGTQYF. The chain couples TRBV6-7 to TRBJ2-5, with unresolved D. TRBV6-7 has ORF status, its function being uncertain. The ends were cut back, 8 bases at V and 7 bases at J, with 17 bases in the middle. The CDR3 is 13 amino acids.

The chain carries TRBV6-5 and TRBJ2-7; D is undetermined. V was clipped by 2 bases and J by 7 bases, with 12 bases between them. This CDR3 region has 13 residues. The germline V gene has CDR1 MNHEY and CDR2 SVGAGI. CDR3 nucleotide sequence: TGTGCCAGCAGTTACACGGACCGTGGAGAGCAGTACTTC. It translates to CASSYTDRGEQYF.

In its sample, this clonotype was seen many times. The chain uses TRBV12-3 or TRBV12-4 and TRBJ2-5, with TRBD2 identical over 11 bases. This CDR3 spans 17 amino acids. With V trimmed by 5 bases and J by 2 bases, 10 bases remained unmatched. DNA for the CDR3: TGTGCCAGCAGTGGGGTCGGGACTAGCGGATCTCAAGAGACCCAGTACTTC. It encodes CASSGVGTSGSQETQYF.

This clonotype was counted ten times or more. The chain couples TRBV27 to TRBJ2-5; no reliable D call. The CDR3 is 16 amino acids. The ends were cut back, 5 bases at V and 5 bases at J, with 21 bases in the middle. The germline V gene has CDR1 MNHEY and CDR2 SMNVEV (reference sequence). The CDR3 bases are TGTGCCAGCAGTATACGCTCCGCAGAGGTCCGGGAGACCCAGTACTTC. Its translation: CASSIRSAEVRETQYF.

This clonotype appeared many times. The chain uses TRBV30 and TRBJ2-7; D may match TRBD1 or TRBD2 (5 bases each). The CDR3 is made up of 12 amino acids. Trimming removed 5 bases at V and 10 bases at J, with 18 bases between. The germline gives CDR1 GTSNPN, CDR2 SVGIG (reference sequence). The CDR3 reads CAWGDRAPSQYF. The CDR3 nucleotides read TGTGCCTGGGGGGACCGGGCGCCCTCCCAGTACTTC.

The table lists this clonotype with many counts. The gene calls are TRBV27 and TRBJ1-3; D gene uncertain. Germline loops: CDR1 MNHEY, CDR2 SMNVEV (reference sequence). This CDR3 region has 14 residues. V was trimmed by 6 bases and J by 0 bases, leaving 9 bases between them. CDR3 nucleotide sequence: TGTGCCAGCAGCCAAACCCCCTCTGGAAACACCATATATTTT. Its protein is CASSQTPSGNTIYF.

This clonotype has a count of ten or more. The CDR3 DNA follows: TGTGCCTGGAGTCGGGGTGGGGTTAACGAAGCTTTCTTT. Protein product: CAWSRGGVNEAFF. This sequence joins TRBV30 and TRBJ1-1, with D unclear. Trimming cost V 2 bases and J 8 bases, with 15 bases left between them. The CDR3 spans 13 residues. Germline V gene sequence: CDR1 GTSNPN, CDR2 SVGIG (reference sequence).

The chain couples TRBV12-3 or TRBV12-4 to TRBJ2-7; 7 positions agree with TRBD1. There are 15 residues in the CDR3. V gave up 5 bases and J gave up 3 bases; unmatched junction bases: 10. The CDR3 reads CASSARRQGVYEQYF. DNA of the CDR3: TGTGCCAGCAGTGCCAGAAGACAGGGTGTCTACGAGCAGTACTTC.

This clonotype was counted ten times or more. The V call is TRBV3-1, the J call TRBJ1-2; TRBD1 agrees at 10 bases. Germline CDR1 reads LGHDT; CDR2 reads YNNKEL (reference sequence). The CDR3 consists of 16 residues. V shed 3 bases, J shed 2 bases, and the junction held 6 bases outside the gene matches. The CDR3 region is CASSQGDRGPNYGYTF. CDR3 DNA sequence: TGTGCCAGCAGCCAGGGCGACAGGGGGCCCAACTATGGCTACACCTTC.

This rearrangement joins TRBV6-5 to TRBJ1-2, with a weak D call TRBD1 (5 bases). Trimming cost V 0 bases and J 7 bases, with 12 bases left between them. This CDR3 region has 14 residues. From germline, CDR1 is MNHEY and CDR2 SVGAGI. CDR3 sequence (DNA): TGTGCCAGCAGTTACTCGCAGGGAATAGGTGGCTACACCTTC. It is translated as CASSYSQGIGGYTF.

Many counts were recorded for this clonotype. V and J are TRBV19 and TRBJ1-1; D gene unclear. Germline V gene sequence: CDR1 LNHDA, CDR2 SQIVND (reference sequence). V lost 7 bases and J 10 bases, leaving 13 bases between the germline ends. The CDR3 totals 11 residues. Written as DNA, the CDR3 is TGTGCCAGTAAGGGCCCCACCGGAGCTTTCTTT. It yields the protein CASKGPTGAFF.

This clonotype was recorded at least ten times. The chain couples TRBV29-1 to TRBJ2-7; unclear D gene. Deletions cut 4 bases from V and 4 bases from J, with 14 bases between. The CDR3 covers 13 residues. Germline V gene lookup returns CDR1 SQVTM and CDR2 ANQGSEA. The CDR3 spells CSVGPDGPYEQYF. CDR3 coding DNA: TGCAGCGTTGGGCCAGACGGACCTTACGAGCAGTACTTC.

This clonotype was observed a handful of times. This chain links TRBV12-3 or TRBV12-4 with TRBJ1-1; D is undetermined. There are 11 residues in the CDR3. The V and J ends lost 6 bases and 11 bases respectively, with 13 bases between them. The CDR3 nucleotides are TGTGCCAGCAGCCGGTCTTATGTTGCTTTCTTT. Its protein product is CASSRSYVAFF.

This clonotype was detected ten times or more. V gene TRBV28 combines with J gene TRBJ1-5; D not resolved. This CDR3 is built from 15 residues. Germline CDR1 MDHEN, CDR2 SYDVKM. The V end was cut by 5 bases, the J end by 6 bases, with 17 bases between. DNA for the CDR3: TGTGCCAGCAGTCGGCGGGCCCCAGTTGCTCAGCCCCAGCATTTT. This encodes CASSRRAPVAQPQHF.

This clonotype was recorded at least ten times. This chain uses TRBV11-2 with TRBJ2-2, with 10 bases identical to TRBD2. CDR3 length: 15 amino acids. The V segment lost 4 bases and the J segment 7 bases; nucleotides outside the gene matches: 6. CDR1 is SGHAT and CDR2 is FQNNGV in the germline V gene. The DNA for the CDR3 is TGTGCCAGCAGCTCTCGGACTAGCGGAGGCGGGGAGCTGTTTTTT. Its protein product is CASSSRTSGGGELFF.

The gene calls are TRBV6-1 and TRBJ2-7; 9 nucleotides line up with TRBD1. From germline, CDR1 is MNHNS and CDR2 SASEGT. This CDR3 has 13 amino acids. With 8 bases clipped from V and 2 bases from J, the junction kept 4 bases outside the gene matches. In DNA form, the CDR3 reads TGTGCCAGCGACCGGGACAGGGCCTACGAGCAGTACTTC. Encoded protein: CASDRDRAYEQYF.

Ten or more counts support this clonotype. The CDR3 sequence: CASSLGASGGAYGIQYF. In DNA, the CDR3 is TGTGCCAGCAGCTTAGGAGCTAGCGGGGGGGCCTATGGCATTCAGTACTTC. The V gene is TRBV11-2, the J gene TRBJ2-4, with 12 bases aligning to TRBD2. In germline, CDR1 is SGHAT, CDR2 FQNNGV. The CDR3 is 17 amino acids. Trimming at V came to 1 base and at J to 9 bases, leaving 10 bases not matched to a gene.

This clonotype was observed many times. This rearrangement joins TRBV11-2 to TRBJ2-7; maybe TRBD2 (5 bases). CDR3 size: 14 residues. CDR1 is SGHAT, CDR2 FQNNGV, per germline. V shed 5 bases and J shed 3 bases, with 14 bases lying between them. CDR3 sequence (DNA): TGTGCCAGCAGCCGAGGGCAGGCCAACTACGAGCAGTACTTC. As protein: CASSRGQANYEQYF.

The sample holds many counts of this clonotype. The chain carries TRBV24-1 and TRBJ1-5; TRBD1 agrees at 8 bases. The CDR3 extends over 20 amino acids. Germline CDR1 reads KGHDR; CDR2 reads SFDVKD. V shed 1 base, J shed 4 bases, and the junction held 17 bases outside the gene matches. CDR3 residues: CATSDFSRGQGASDNQPQHF. CDR3 sequence (DNA): TGTGCCACCAGTGATTTTTCCCGGGGCCAGGGGGCGAGTGATAATCAGCCCCAGCATTTT.

The V and J genes are TRBV7-2 and TRBJ1-3, with unresolved D. This CDR3 spans 12 amino acids. Germline lookup yields CDR1 SGHTA and CDR2 FQGNSA. V gave up 5 bases and J gave up 7 bases, with 9 bases separating them. The CDR3 coding sequence is TGTGCCAGCAGCCCATCGACTAACACCATATATTTT. Amino acids: CASSPSTNTIYF. The variable domain in full, with the rest retrieved from reference TRBV7-2 and TRBJ1-3, is GAGVSQSPSNKVTEKGKDVELRCDPISGHTALYWYRQSLGQGLEFLIYFQGNSAPDKSGLPSDRFSAERTGGSVSTLTIQRTQQEDSAVYLCASSPSTNTIYFGEGSWLTVV.

This clonotype was found many times. This chain uses TRBV7-6 with TRBJ2-5; 7 bases line up with TRBD1. V lost 5 bases, J lost 5 bases, and 5 bases stayed unmatched. Per the germline V gene, CDR1 is SGHVS and CDR2 is FNYEAQ. This CDR3 comprises 13 residues. The CDR3 loop reads CASSRDRVETQYF. CDR3 nucleotide sequence: TGTGCCAGCAGCCGCGACAGGGTTGAGACCCAGTACTTC.

V gene TRBV7-3 combines with J gene TRBJ1-1; D unclear. V was trimmed by 0 bases and J by 8 bases, leaving 10 bases between them. CDR3 length: 13 amino acids. CDR1 and CDR2 from the germline V gene are SGHTA and FQGTGA. The CDR3 spells CASSLTAPGEAFF. CDR3 DNA sequence: TGTGCCAGCAGCTTAACGGCCCCGGGAGAAGCTTTCTTT.

This clonotype was observed many times. CDR3 in amino acids: CASSDRTRLSTGELFF. The CDR3 coding sequence is TGCGCCAGCAGTGACAGGACAAGGTTAAGCACCGGGGAGCTGTTTTTT. This chain connects TRBV10-2 to TRBJ2-2; TRBD1 is a possible D gene (5 bases). The CDR3 runs 16 residues. Germline V lookup: CDR1 WSHSY, CDR2 SAAADI. Trimming removed 3 bases at V and 4 bases at J, with 15 bases between.

This clonotype came up many times. The chain uses TRBV6-2 or TRBV6-3 and TRBJ2-4; D is unresolved. From germline, CDR1 is MNHEY and CDR2 SVGEGT. With 6 bases removed from V and 2 bases from J, the gap between germline ends came to 11 bases. The CDR3 contains 14 residues. The CDR3 here is CASRRDNPKNIQYF. The CDR3 bases are TGTGCCAGCAGGCGAGATAACCCCAAAAACATTCAGTACTTC.

Only a few counts were recorded for this clonotype. The CDR3 bases are TGTGCCTGCCCAGACAGGGCGGGTGGAAACACCATATATTTT. This encodes CACPDRAGGNTIYF. The chain couples TRBV30 to TRBJ1-3; 7 bases line up with TRBD1. V was clipped by 6 bases and J by 3 bases; unmatched bases: 8. Per the germline V gene, CDR1 is GTSNPN and CDR2 is SVGIG (reference sequence). The CDR3 loop spans 14 amino acids.

Comment on this clonotype: Just one base apart from a much larger clone, this may be a read error. The CDR3 spells CSAKDRAGQPHHF. CDR3 coding DNA: TGCAGTGCCAAGGACAGGGCGGGTCAGCCCCATCATTTT. The chain uses TRBV20-1 and TRBJ1-5, with 8 bases fitting TRBD1. The CDR3 extends over 13 amino acids. From germline, CDR1 is DFQATT and CDR2 SNEGSKA (reference sequence).